The 26 T cell receptor beta chains below were found in one sample sequenced in a study of T-cell reconstitution after alpha-beta-depleted transplantation in children. Unique molecular identifiers featured in how the TCRbeta library was prepared. TCRdb redid the calling of the PCR reads with MiXCR, one entry per CDR3 protein. The sample includes about a million distinct CDR3 sequences, 25% to 35% of them seen just once. The sequences come from PBMCs, mostly from graft donor cells, collected 360 days after TCRalphabeta/CD19-depleted stem cell transplant. These receptor sequences come from a boy in the first two years of life who had a stem cell transplant for SCID, so the T cells may come from the graft donor.

This clonotype was observed a few times. The V and J genes are TRBV30 and TRBJ2-7; perhaps TRBD1 as D (6 bases). The CDR3 sequence is 13 residues long. Per germline, CDR1 GTSNPN and CDR2 SVGIG (reference sequence). CDR3 sequence reads: CALRGTLPYEQYF. The CDR3 DNA sequence: TGTGCTTTGAGGGGGACGCTACCCTACGAGCAGTACTTC.

There are a few counts of this clonotype. The chain carries TRBV20-1 and TRBJ2-1, with TRBD2 matching over 7 bases. V dropped 6 bases and J dropped 9; count of bases not matched to a gene: 14. Germline CDR1 and CDR2: DFQATT and SNEGSKA (reference sequence). This CDR3 is built from 14 residues. The CDR3 sequence is CSARDYMIGREQFF. CDR3 nucleotides: TGCAGTGCCCGGGACTACATGATCGGGCGTGAGCAGTTCTTC.

J is TRBJ1-4 and V is TRBV4-3; D uncertain. V was trimmed by 1 base and J by 8 bases, leaving 11 bases between them. The V gene's germline CDR1 is LGHNA and CDR2 YSLEER. The CDR3 contains 14 residues. The CDR3 DNA sequence: TGCGCCAGCAGCCAAGGGATAGAGACCGAAAAACTGTTTTTT. Translated: CASSQGIETEKLFF.

This clonotype was found a few times. The rearrangement uses TRBV7-7 and TRBJ2-7; D uncertain. The CDR3 loop spans 13 amino acids. The V gene's germline CDR1 is SSHAT and CDR2 FNYEAQ (reference sequence). Trimming left V 2 bases short and J 3 bases short, with 8 bases between. CDR3 amino acids: CASSLRTYYEQYF. Written as DNA, the CDR3 is TGTGCCAGCAGCTTACGGACGTACTACGAGCAGTACTTC.

The V call is TRBV15, the J call TRBJ1-4; weak D call: TRBD1 (5 bases). The CDR3 consists of 15 residues. V was trimmed by 0 bases and J by 8 bases, leaving 13 bases between them. CDR1 LNHNV and CDR2 YYDKDF come from the germline V gene (reference sequence). The CDR3 here is CATSRDLGKGEKLFF. As DNA, the CDR3 is TGTGCCACCAGCAGAGATCTCGGGAAGGGGGAAAAACTGTTTTTT. Variable domain in full (rest from reference TRBV15 and TRBJ1-4): DAMVIQNPRYQVTQFGKPVTLSCSQTLNHNVMYWYQQKSSQAPKLLFHYYDKDFNNEADTPDNFQSRRPNTSFCFLDIRSPGLGDTAMYLCATSRDLGKGEKLFFGSGTQLSVL.

In its sample, this clonotype was seen a few times. J is TRBJ2-1 and V is TRBV9; a weak D match, TRBD2 (6 bases). The length of the CDR3 is 17 residues. Looked up from germline, CDR1 is SGDLS and CDR2 is YYNGEE. Between the trimmed V and J ends, which lost 0 bases and 5 bases, there was a span of 18 bases. The CDR3 spells CASSVGGGMVRNNEQFF. The CDR3 bases are TGTGCCAGCAGCGTAGGAGGAGGGATGGTTCGGAACAATGAGCAGTTCTTC.

In DNA, the CDR3 is TGCGCCAGCAGCTTGAGGGCTGGGCGTTTCGAAAAACTGTTTTTT. Protein: CASSLRAGRFEKLFF. The rearrangement uses TRBV5-1 and TRBJ1-4; D is undetermined. Trimming stripped 1 base from V and 8 bases from J, with 15 bases between. From germline, CDR1 is SGHRS and CDR2 YFSETQ. The length of the CDR3 is 15 residues.

This clonotype was observed a handful of times. J is TRBJ2-3 and V is TRBV5-1, with D possibly TRBD2 on 5 matching bases. V dropped 4 bases and J dropped 6 bases, with 15 bases sitting between them. The CDR3 length is 14 residues. The germline gives CDR1 SGHRS, CDR2 YFSETQ. The CDR3 nucleotides are TGCGCCAGCAGCCCTTCGCATGGGGAGGATACGCAGTATTTT. It specifies CASSPSHGEDTQYF.

This clonotype has a handful of counts. The chain employs TRBV25-1 and TRBJ1-2, with D perhaps TRBD1 (5 bases). Trimming removed 3 bases at V and 4 bases at J, with 15 bases between. This CDR3 contains 15 residues. CDR1 is MGHDK and CDR2 is SYGVNS in the germline V gene. CDR3 bases: TGTGCCAGCAGTGACAGGGCCAGCCCCCTCTATGGCTACACCTTC. Translating it yields CASSDRASPLYGYTF.

This clonotype was detected only a few times. The chain couples TRBV27 to TRBJ2-1; D perhaps matches TRBD2 (6 bases). CDR3 length equals 15 residues. Trimming removed 1 base at V and 7 bases at J, with 14 bases between. Germline V gene lookup returns CDR1 MNHEY and CDR2 SMNVEV (reference sequence). CDR3 amino acids: CASSLYGGSGNEQFF. In DNA form, the CDR3 reads TGTGCCAGCAGTTTATATGGGGGGAGCGGGAATGAGCAGTTCTTC.

The chain uses TRBV5-5 and TRBJ1-5, with TRBD1 matching 7 bases. Looked up from germline, CDR1 is SGHKS and CDR2 is YYEKEE (reference sequence). This CDR3 is 16 amino acids long. V lost 4 bases and J lost 3; bases outside the gene matches: 10. The chain's CDR3 is CASSLTGRWNNQPQHF. CDR3 DNA: TGTGCCAGCAGCCTGACAGGGAGGTGGAACAATCAGCCCCAGCATTTT. Filled out from reference TRBV5-5 and TRBJ1-5, the complete variable domain reads DAGVTQSPTHLIKTRGQQVTLRCSPISGHKSVSWYQQVLGQGPQFIFQYYEKEERGRGNFPDRFSARQFPNYSSELNVNALLLGDSALYLCASSLTGRWNNQPQHFGDGTRLSIL.

This CDR3 reads CSATDQGAAYNEQFF. The CDR3 coding sequence is TGCAGTGCTACTGATCAGGGGGCGGCCTACAATGAGCAGTTCTTC. This sequence joins TRBV20-1 and TRBJ2-1; TRBD1 agrees at 8 bases. CDR3 length: 15 residues. Germline CDR1 is DFQATT and CDR2 is SNEGSKA (reference sequence). Germline trimming cut 4 bases from V and 2 bases from J; bases unmatched to any gene: 7.

This chain uses TRBV5-1 with TRBJ2-3, with 8 nucleotides matching TRBD1. Unmatched junction bases numbered 9, after V lost 3 bases and J lost 3 bases. CDR1 and CDR2 (germline): SGHRS, YFSETQ. The CDR3 consists of 16 residues. Written as DNA, the CDR3 is TGCGCCAGCAGCTGGACAGGGACGGTTTGGACAGATACGCAGTATTTT. Translation gives CASSWTGTVWTDTQYF.

This clonotype appeared a few times. The chain couples TRBV7-8 to TRBJ2-5, with D hard to call. The CDR3 covers 14 residues. CDR1 and CDR2 from the germline V gene are SGHVS and FQNEAQ. V was shortened by 0 bases and J by 2 bases, with 7 bases between the two germline ends. In DNA, the CDR3 is TGTGCCAGCAGCTTAGCCAATCAGCAAGAGACCCAGTACTTC. Residues: CASSLANQQETQYF.

This chain connects TRBV11-2 to TRBJ2-3; D not certain. Per the germline V gene, CDR1 is SGHAT and CDR2 is FQNNGV. This CDR3 comprises 15 residues. Trimming took 0 bases from V and 3 from J, leaving 10 bases between them. This CDR3 reads CASSLDFRATDTQYF. Written as DNA, the CDR3 is TGTGCCAGCAGCTTAGATTTCCGGGCGACAGATACGCAGTATTTT.

The rearrangement links TRBV9 to TRBJ1-3; D not resolved. The CDR3 consists of 16 residues. Germline V CDR1 and CDR2: SGDLS, YYNGEE. V was trimmed by 1 base and J by 0 bases, leaving 11 bases between them. CDR3: CASSVKVGGSGNTIYF. The DNA of the CDR3 is TGTGCCAGCAGCGTAAAGGTCGGAGGCTCTGGAAACACCATATATTTT.

This sequence joins TRBV9 and TRBJ2-3; D remains unclear. Germline CDR1 is SGDLS and CDR2 is YYNGEE. The CDR3 spans 18 residues. Trimming took off 0 bases at V and 3 bases at J, with 20 bases between the two ends. The CDR3 DNA reads TGTGCCAGCAGCGTAGTTCCCCTAACTATTCCGATGACAGATACGCAGTATTTT. Protein sequence: CASSVVPLTIPMTDTQYF.

This sequence joins TRBV7-6 and TRBJ2-3; TRBD2 agrees at 13 bases. Germline V gene lookup returns CDR1 SGHVS and CDR2 FNYEAQ. This CDR3 region has 18 residues. J was trimmed by 3 bases and V by 5 bases; bases with no gene match: 11. The DNA of the CDR3 is TGTGCCAGCAGCCCCAGGACTAGCGGGGGATGGGTGACAGATACGCAGTATTTT. Its translation is CASSPRTSGGWVTDTQYF.

V and J are TRBV5-4 and TRBJ2-1, with 10 bases that match TRBD2. This CDR3 comprises 15 residues. Germline CDR1 reads SGHNT; CDR2 reads YYREEE (reference sequence). V gave up 0 bases and J gave up 8 bases; unmatched junction bases: 5. The DNA for the CDR3 is TGTGCCAGCAGCTTGGCGGCTAGCGGGGGTGATGAGCAGTTCTTC. Translating it yields CASSLAASGGDEQFF.

This clonotype was observed a few times. The chain recombines TRBV6-1 with TRBJ2-7; D gene unclear. The CDR3 is 13 residues long. CDR1 is MNHNS, CDR2 SASEGT, per germline. V lost 11 bases, J lost 5 bases, and 19 bases lay in between. The CDR3 DNA reads as TGTGCCTCCAGTCGTATTACCCCTAACGAGCAGTACTTC. It translates to CASSRITPNEQYF.

Regarding this clonotype: Relative to the germline gene, one junction end is altered; a read error may explain this. The rearrangement joins TRBV5-5 to TRBJ2-1, with D possibly TRBD2 on 6 matching bases. Per germline, CDR1 SGHKS and CDR2 YYEKEE (reference sequence). The CDR3 has 16 residues. The DNA for the CDR3 is TGTGCCAGCAGTTTGGTACGAGGAGGGCTATTCAATGAGCAGTTCTTC. Amino acid sequence: CASSLVRGGLFNEQFF.

This clonotype has a count of ten or more. The chain is built from TRBV5-6 and TRBJ1-1; no firm D call. CDR1 is SGHDT and CDR2 is YYEEEE in the germline V gene. V gave up 4 bases and J gave up 5 bases, with 18 bases separating them. The CDR3 totals 15 residues. The CDR3 region is CASSPPGGWRTEAFF. The CDR3 DNA follows: TGTGCCAGCAGCCCACCAGGTGGGTGGAGGACTGAAGCTTTCTTT.

In its sample, this clonotype was seen once. This chain links TRBV2 with TRBJ1-5, with unresolved D. This CDR3 region has 14 residues. Germline V gene sequence: CDR1 SNHLY, CDR2 FYNNEI. V was trimmed by 2 bases and J by 0 bases, leaving 5 bases between them. CDR3 in amino acids: CASSELASNQPQHF. The CDR3 bases are TGTGCCAGCAGTGAATTGGCTAGCAATCAGCCCCAGCATTTT.

This clonotype was found a few times. The chain has TRBV7-2 and TRBJ2-7; the match to TRBD1 covers 8 bases. This CDR3 is 16 amino acids long. In germline, CDR1 is SGHTA, CDR2 FQGNSA. After removal of 5 bases from V and 3 bases from J, the junction contained 12 bases not matched to a gene. The CDR3 coding sequence is TGTGCCAGCAGCCCCACTAACAGGGGGAGGAGCTACGAGCAGTACTTC. Translated: CASSPTNRGRSYEQYF.

The chain recombines TRBV11-2 with TRBJ2-5; 14 positions match TRBD2. Germline values: CDR1 SGHAT, CDR2 FQNNGV. This CDR3 has 18 residues. V dropped 5 bases and J dropped 4; count of bases not matched to a gene: 12. CDR3 bases: TGTGCCAGCAGCCCGGCTTCTAGACTAGCGGGGGGGCCAGAGACCCAGTACTTC. It encodes CASSPASRLAGGPETQYF.

The genes are TRBV29-1 and TRBJ2-7; 10 bases are a match to TRBD1. CDR1 and CDR2 from the germline V gene are SQVTM and ANQGSEA. The CDR3 extends over 13 amino acids. J was trimmed by 4 bases and V by 4 bases; bases with no gene match: 4. The CDR3, as DNA: TGCAGCGTTGTTACGGGACAGGGGTACGAGCAGTACTTC. Protein: CSVVTGQGYEQYF.